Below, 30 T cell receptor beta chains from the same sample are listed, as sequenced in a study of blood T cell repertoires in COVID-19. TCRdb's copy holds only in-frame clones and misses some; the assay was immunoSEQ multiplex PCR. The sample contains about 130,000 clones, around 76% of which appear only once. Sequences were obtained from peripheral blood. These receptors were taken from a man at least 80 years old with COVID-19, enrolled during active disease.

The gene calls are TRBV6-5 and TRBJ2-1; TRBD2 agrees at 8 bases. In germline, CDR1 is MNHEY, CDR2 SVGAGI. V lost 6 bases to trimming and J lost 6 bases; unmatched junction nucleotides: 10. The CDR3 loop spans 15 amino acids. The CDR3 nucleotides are TGTGCCAGCAGACTTAGCGGGGAGGAGGGCAATGAGCAGTTCTTC. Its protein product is CASRLSGEEGNEQFF.

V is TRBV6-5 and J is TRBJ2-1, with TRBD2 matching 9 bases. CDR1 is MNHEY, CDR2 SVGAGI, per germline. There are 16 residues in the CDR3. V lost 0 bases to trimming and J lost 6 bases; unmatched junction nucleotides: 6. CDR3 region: CASSYSGLAGLNEQFF. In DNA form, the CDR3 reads TGTGCCAGCAGTTACTCTGGGCTAGCGGGACTCAATGAGCAGTTCTTC.

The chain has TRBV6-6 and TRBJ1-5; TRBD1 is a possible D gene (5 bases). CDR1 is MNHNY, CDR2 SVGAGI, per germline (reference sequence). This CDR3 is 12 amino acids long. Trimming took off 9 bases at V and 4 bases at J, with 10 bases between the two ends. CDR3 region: CASDSENQPQHF. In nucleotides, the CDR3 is TGTGCCAGTGACAGCGAGAATCAGCCCCAGCATTTT.

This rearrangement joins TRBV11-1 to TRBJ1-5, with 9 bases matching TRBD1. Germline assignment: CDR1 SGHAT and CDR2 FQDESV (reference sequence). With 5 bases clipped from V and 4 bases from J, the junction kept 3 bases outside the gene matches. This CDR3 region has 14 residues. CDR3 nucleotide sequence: TGTGCCAGCAGCGCGGGACAGGGAAATCAGCCCCAGCATTTT. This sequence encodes CASSAGQGNQPQHF.

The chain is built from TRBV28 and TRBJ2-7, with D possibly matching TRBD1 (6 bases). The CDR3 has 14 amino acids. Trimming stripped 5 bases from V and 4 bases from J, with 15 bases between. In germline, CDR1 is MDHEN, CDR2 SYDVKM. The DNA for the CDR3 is TGTGCCAGCAGTAATACGGGACACGTTTACGAGCAGTACTTC. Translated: CASSNTGHVYEQYF. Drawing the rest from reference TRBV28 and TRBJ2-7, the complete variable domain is DVKVTQSSRYLVKRTGEKVFLECVQDMDHENMFWYRQDPGLGLRLIYFSYDVKMKEKGDIPEGYSVSREKKERFSLILESASTNQTSMYLCASSNTGHVYEQYFGPGTRLTVT.

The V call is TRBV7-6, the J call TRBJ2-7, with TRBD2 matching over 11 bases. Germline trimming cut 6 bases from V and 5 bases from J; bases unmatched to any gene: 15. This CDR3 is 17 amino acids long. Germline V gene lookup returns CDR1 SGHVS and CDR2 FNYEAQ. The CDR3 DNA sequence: TGTGCCAGCAGTCGTACTAGCGGGAGCTCGGAAGTCCACGAGCAGTACTTC. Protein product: CASSRTSGSSEVHEQYF.

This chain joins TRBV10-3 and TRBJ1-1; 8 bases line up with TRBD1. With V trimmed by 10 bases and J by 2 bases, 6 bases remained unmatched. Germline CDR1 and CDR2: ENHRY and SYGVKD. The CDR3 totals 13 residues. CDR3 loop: CATGGQGNTEAFF. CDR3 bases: TGTGCCACCGGAGGACAGGGCAACACTGAAGCTTTCTTT.

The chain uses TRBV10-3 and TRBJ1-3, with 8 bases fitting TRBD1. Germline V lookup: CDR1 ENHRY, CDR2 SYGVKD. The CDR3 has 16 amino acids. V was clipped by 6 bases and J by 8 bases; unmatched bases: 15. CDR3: CAISRSGQGRVDTIYF. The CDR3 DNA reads TGTGCCATCAGCCGCTCCGGACAGGGTCGGGTGGACACCATATATTTT.

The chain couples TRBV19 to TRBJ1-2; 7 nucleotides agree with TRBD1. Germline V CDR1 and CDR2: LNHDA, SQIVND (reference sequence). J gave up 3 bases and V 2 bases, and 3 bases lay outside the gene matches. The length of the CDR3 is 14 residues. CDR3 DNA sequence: TGTGCCAGTAGTATACGCACAGGGGACTATGGCTACACCTTC. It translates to CASSIRTGDYGYTF.

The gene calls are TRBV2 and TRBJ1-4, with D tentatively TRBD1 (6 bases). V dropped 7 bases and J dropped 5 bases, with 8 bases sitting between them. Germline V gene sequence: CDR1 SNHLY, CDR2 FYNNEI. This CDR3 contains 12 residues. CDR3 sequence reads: CASTGTNEKLFF. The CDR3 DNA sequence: TGTGCCAGCACCGGGACAAATGAAAAACTGTTTTTT.

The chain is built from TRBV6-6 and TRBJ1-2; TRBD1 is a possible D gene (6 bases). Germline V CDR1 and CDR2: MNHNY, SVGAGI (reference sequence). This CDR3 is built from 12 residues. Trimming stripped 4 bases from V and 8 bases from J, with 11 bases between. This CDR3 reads CASSSTGYGYTF. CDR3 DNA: TGTGCCAGCAGTTCTACAGGGTACGGCTACACCTTC.

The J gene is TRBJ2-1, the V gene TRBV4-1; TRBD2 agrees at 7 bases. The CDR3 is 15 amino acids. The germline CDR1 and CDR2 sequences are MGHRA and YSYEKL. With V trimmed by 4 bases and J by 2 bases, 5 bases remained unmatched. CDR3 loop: CASSLMGGAYNEQFF. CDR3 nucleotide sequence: TGCGCCAGCAGCCTAATGGGGGGGGCCTACAATGAGCAGTTCTTC.

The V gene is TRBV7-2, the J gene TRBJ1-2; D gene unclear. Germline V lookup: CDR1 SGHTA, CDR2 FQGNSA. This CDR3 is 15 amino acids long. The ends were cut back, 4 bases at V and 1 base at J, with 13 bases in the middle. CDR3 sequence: CASSSADTDNYGYTF. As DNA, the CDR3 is TGTGCCAGCAGCTCCGCCGACACCGATAACTATGGCTACACCTTC.

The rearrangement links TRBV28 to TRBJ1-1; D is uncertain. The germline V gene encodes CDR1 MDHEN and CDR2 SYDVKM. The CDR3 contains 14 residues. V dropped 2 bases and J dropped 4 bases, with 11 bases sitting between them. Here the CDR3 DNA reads TGTGCCAGCAGTTTAGGTCCGGGAGTCACTGAAGCTTTCTTT. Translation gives CASSLGPGVTEAFF.

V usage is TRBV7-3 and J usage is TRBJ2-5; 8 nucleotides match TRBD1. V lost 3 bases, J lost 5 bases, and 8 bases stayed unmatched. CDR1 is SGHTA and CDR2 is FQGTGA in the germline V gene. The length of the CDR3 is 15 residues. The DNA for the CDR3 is TGTGCCAGCAGCTTGGTGGGACAGGCGGGGGAGACCCAGTACTTC. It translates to CASSLVGQAGETQYF.

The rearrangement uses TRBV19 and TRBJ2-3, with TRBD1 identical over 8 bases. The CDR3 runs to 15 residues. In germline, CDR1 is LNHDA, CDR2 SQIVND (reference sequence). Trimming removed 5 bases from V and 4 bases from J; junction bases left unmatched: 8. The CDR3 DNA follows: TGTGCCAGTAGTCAGGTTCCAGGGGGCGCAGATACGCAGTATTTT. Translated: CASSQVPGGADTQYF.

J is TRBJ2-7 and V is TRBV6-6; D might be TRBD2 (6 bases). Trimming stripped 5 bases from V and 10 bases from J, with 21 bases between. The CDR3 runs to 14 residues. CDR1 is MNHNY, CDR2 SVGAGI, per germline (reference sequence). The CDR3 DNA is TGTGCCAGCAGTACCGGATTTTCCGGGACTCCACAGTACTTC. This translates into CASSTGFSGTPQYF.

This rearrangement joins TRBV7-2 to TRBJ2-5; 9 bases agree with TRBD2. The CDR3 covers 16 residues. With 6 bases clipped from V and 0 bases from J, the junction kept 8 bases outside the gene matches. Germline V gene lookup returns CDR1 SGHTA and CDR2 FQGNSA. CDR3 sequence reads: CASRLAGGAYQETQYF. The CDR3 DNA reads TGTGCCAGCAGACTAGCGGGCGGGGCATACCAAGAGACCCAGTACTTC.

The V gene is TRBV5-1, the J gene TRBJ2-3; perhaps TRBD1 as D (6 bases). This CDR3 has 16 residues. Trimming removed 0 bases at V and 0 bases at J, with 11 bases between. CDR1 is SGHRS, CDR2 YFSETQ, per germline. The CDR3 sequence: CASSLGNTGSTDTQYF. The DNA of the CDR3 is TGCGCCAGCAGCTTGGGAAACACAGGGAGCACAGATACGCAGTATTTT.

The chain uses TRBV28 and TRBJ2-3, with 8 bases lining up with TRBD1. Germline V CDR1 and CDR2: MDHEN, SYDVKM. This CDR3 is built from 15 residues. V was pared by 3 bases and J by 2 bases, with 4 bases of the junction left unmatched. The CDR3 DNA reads TGTGCCAGCAGTTTTGGGGACAGGACCACAGATACGCAGTATTTT. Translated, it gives CASSFGDRTTDTQYF.

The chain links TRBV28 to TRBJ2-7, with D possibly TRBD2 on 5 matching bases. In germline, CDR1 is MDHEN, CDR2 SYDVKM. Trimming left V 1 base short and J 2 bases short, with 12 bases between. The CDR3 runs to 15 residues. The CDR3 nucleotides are TGTGCCAGCAGTTTATCTGGGAGCACTACCTACGAGCAGTACTTC. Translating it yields CASSLSGSTTYEQYF.

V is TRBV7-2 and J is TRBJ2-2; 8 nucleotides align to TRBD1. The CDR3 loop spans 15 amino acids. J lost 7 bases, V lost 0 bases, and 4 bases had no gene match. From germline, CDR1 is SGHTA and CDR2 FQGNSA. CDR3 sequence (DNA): TGTGCCAGCAGCTTAGCCAGGGGGCCTGACGGGGAGCTGTTTTTT. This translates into CASSLARGPDGELFF.

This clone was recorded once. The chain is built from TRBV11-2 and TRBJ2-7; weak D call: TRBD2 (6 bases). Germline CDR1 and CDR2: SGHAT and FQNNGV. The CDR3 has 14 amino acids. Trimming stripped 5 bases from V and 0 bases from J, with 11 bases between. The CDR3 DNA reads TGTGCCAGCAGCCCCGGGACTTACTCCTACGAGCAGTACTTC. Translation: CASSPGTYSYEQYF.

Written as DNA, the CDR3 is TGTGCCAGCGGCCCAGGAGGCTCCTACGAGCAGTACTTC. This translates into CASGPGGSYEQYF. V usage is TRBV9 and J usage is TRBJ2-7; D perhaps matches TRBD2 (5 bases). Germline CDR1 reads SGDLS; CDR2 reads YYNGEE. The CDR3 consists of 13 residues. The V gene lost 7 bases and the J gene lost 0 bases, with 11 bases spanning the gap.

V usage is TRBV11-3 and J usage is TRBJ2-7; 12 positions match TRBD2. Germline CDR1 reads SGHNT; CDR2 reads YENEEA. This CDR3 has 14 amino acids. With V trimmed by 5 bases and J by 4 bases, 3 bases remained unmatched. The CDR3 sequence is CASSLTSGSYEQYF. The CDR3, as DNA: TGTGCCAGCAGCCTGACTAGCGGGAGTTACGAGCAGTACTTC.

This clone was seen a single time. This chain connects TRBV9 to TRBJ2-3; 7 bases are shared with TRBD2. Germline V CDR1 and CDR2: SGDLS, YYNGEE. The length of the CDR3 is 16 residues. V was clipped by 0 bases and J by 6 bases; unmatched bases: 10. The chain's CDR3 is CASSVGSGQGGDTQYF. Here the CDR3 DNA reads TGTGCCAGCAGCGTAGGTAGCGGGCAAGGTGGTGATACGCAGTATTTT.

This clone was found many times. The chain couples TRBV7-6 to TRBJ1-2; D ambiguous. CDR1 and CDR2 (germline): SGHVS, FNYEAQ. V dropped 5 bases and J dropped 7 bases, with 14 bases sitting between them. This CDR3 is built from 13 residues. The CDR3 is CASSPDWVFGYTF. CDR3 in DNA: TGTGCCAGCAGCCCGGACTGGGTATTTGGCTACACCTTC.

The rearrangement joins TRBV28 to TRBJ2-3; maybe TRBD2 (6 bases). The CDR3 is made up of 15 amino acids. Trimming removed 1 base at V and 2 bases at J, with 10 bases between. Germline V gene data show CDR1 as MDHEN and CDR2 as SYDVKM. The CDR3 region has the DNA TGTGCCAGCAGTTTATTGGGGGGTCTCACAGATACGCAGTATTTT. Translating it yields CASSLLGGLTDTQYF.

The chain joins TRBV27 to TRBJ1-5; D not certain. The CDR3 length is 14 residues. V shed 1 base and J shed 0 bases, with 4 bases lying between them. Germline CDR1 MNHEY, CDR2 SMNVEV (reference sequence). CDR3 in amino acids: CASSLFSSNQPQHF. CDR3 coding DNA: TGTGCCAGCAGTTTATTTAGTAGCAATCAGCCCCAGCATTTT.

Here the CDR3 reads CASSIEGGERTGGYTF. The CDR3 nucleotides are TGCGCCAGCAGCATCGAGGGGGGAGAGCGGACAGGAGGCTACACCTTC. The rearrangement links TRBV5-1 to TRBJ1-2; TRBD1 matches 7 bases. The CDR3 totals 16 residues. The V gene end was trimmed by 4 bases and the J gene end by 8 bases; junction bases not matched to a gene: 17. Germline V CDR1 and CDR2: SGHRS, YFSETQ.